These 27 T cell receptor beta chains were sequenced from one sample in a study of blood T cell repertoires in COVID-19. Method: immunoSEQ multiplex PCR; TCRdb's copy keeps in-frame clones and lacks some. Here the sample spans 160,000 or so clones, roughly 87% being singletons. Sequencing was carried out using PBMCs or T cells enriched from blood (not recorded which). The source is a human donor with acute COVID-19. The donor label of this sample is uncertain.

This rearrangement joins TRBV3-1 (or the pseudogene TRBV3-2) to TRBJ2-7; D gene uncertain. This CDR3 region has 12 residues. V was clipped by 0 bases and J by 3 bases, with 3 bases between them. Germline values: CDR1 LGHDT, CDR2 YNNKEL (reference sequence). The DNA of the CDR3 is TGTGCCAGCAGCCAAGACAGCTACGAGCAGTACTTC. Protein: CASSQDSYEQYF.

The chain has TRBV6-1 and TRBJ1-1; possibly TRBD1 for D (5 bases). The CDR3 sequence is 15 residues long. V was trimmed by 1 base and J by 7 bases, leaving 16 bases between them. Germline CDR1 and CDR2: MNHNS and SASEGT. The DNA of the CDR3 is TGTGCCAGCAGTGAAGGGTTGGACACCTCCCTTGAAGCTTTCTTT. Protein product: CASSEGLDTSLEAFF.

The chain combines TRBV11-2 with TRBJ1-2, with D perhaps matching TRBD1 (6 bases). Trimming took 3 bases from V and 6 from J, leaving 11 bases between them. The CDR3 consists of 13 residues. The germline V gene encodes CDR1 SGHAT and CDR2 FQNNGV. In DNA, the CDR3 is TGTGCCAGCAGCTTCGGACAGCGCCATGGCTACACCTTC. Translation: CASSFGQRHGYTF.

The rearrangement links TRBV6-1 to TRBJ2-7, with 7 bases that match TRBD2. The CDR3 covers 15 residues. The J segment lost 1 base and the V segment lost 3 bases, leaving 6 bases of the junction unmatched. Germline V gene sequence: CDR1 MNHNS, CDR2 SASEGT. The CDR3 DNA reads as TGTGCCAGCAGTGAGCAAGCGGGGCCTTCCTACGAGCAGTACTTC. It specifies CASSEQAGPSYEQYF.

In its sample, this clone was seen a few times. This chain links TRBV19 with TRBJ1-6; D possibly corresponds to TRBD1 (6 bases). The CDR3 covers 13 residues. V was trimmed by 3 bases and J by 6 bases, leaving 6 bases between them. Per germline, CDR1 LNHDA and CDR2 SQIVND (reference sequence). DNA of the CDR3: TGTGCCAGTAGTATCAGGGGTAATTCACCCCTCCACTTT. Amino acids: CASSIRGNSPLHF.

V and J are TRBV6-8 and TRBJ2-1, with D possibly matching TRBD2 (5 bases). V was trimmed by 10 bases and J by 3 bases, leaving 7 bases between them. The CDR3 spans 11 residues. Germline loops: CDR1 MNHGY, CDR2 SAAAGT. The CDR3 DNA reads TGTGCCAACGGGGACTACAATGAGCAGTTCTTC. This sequence encodes CANGDYNEQFF.

The V and J genes are TRBV2 and TRBJ2-7, with TRBD1 identical over 9 bases. CDR3 length: 12 amino acids. Germline assignment: CDR1 SNHLY and CDR2 FYNNEI. Trimming took 6 bases from V and 5 from J; bases not matched to a gene: 2. The chain's CDR3 is CASSRTGDEQYF. The DNA of the CDR3 is TGTGCCAGCAGCAGGACAGGGGACGAGCAGTACTTC. Together with reference TRBV2 and TRBJ2-7, the CDR3 gives the full variable domain: EPEVTQTPSHQVTQMGQEVILRCVPISNHLYFYWYRQILGQKVEFLVSFYNNEISEKSEIFDDQFSVERPDGSNFTLKIRSTKLEDSAMYFCASSRTGDEQYFGPGTRLTVT.

V gene TRBV7-6 combines with J gene TRBJ2-7; 12 positions match TRBD1. The J segment lost 7 bases and the V segment lost 5 bases, leaving 6 bases of the junction unmatched. The CDR3 is made up of 14 amino acids. Per the germline V gene, CDR1 is SGHVS and CDR2 is FNYEAQ. The CDR3 sequence is CASSMGQGAGEQYF. CDR3 DNA: TGTGCCAGCAGCATGGGACAGGGGGCGGGGGAGCAGTACTTC.

This chain links TRBV7-9 with TRBJ1-5, with D possibly TRBD1 on 6 matching bases. Trimming removed 5 bases from V and 5 bases from J, with 13 bases in between. This CDR3 has 14 residues. Germline CDR1 and CDR2: SEHNR and FQNEAQ (reference sequence). As DNA, the CDR3 is TGTGCCAGCAGCCACGGGACAAATTATCAGCCCCAGCATTTT. Translation gives CASSHGTNYQPQHF.

The rearrangement links TRBV19 to TRBJ2-2, with D hard to call. The length of the CDR3 is 15 residues. Trimming pared 6 bases from V and 7 bases from J, leaving 18 bases between. Germline V gene sequence: CDR1 LNHDA, CDR2 SQIVND (reference sequence). CDR3 in DNA: TGTGCCAGTAGGTCGCAGGATTTATACAACGGGGAGCTGTTTTTT. As protein: CASRSQDLYNGELFF.

This clone was seen a single time. The chain joins TRBV19 to TRBJ1-1, with a weak D call TRBD1 (5 bases). This CDR3 has 17 amino acids. The V gene lost 5 bases and the J gene lost 3 bases, with 22 bases spanning the gap. Germline assignment: CDR1 LNHDA and CDR2 SQIVND (reference sequence). The CDR3 sequence: CASSVGTSGAPYTEAFF. CDR3 nucleotide sequence: TGTGCCAGTAGTGTCGGGACTAGCGGAGCCCCCTACACTGAAGCTTTCTTT.

The CDR3 loop reads CASSPGQNQPQHF. The CDR3 DNA reads TGTGCCAGCTCACCGGGACAGAATCAGCCCCAGCATTTT. J is TRBJ1-5 and V is TRBV18, with 7 bases lining up with TRBD1. The CDR3 is 13 amino acids. Per germline, CDR1 KGHSH and CDR2 LQKENI. The V gene end was trimmed by 3 bases and the J gene end by 4 bases; junction bases not matched to a gene: 0.

The genes are TRBV7-3 and TRBJ1-1; perhaps TRBD1 as D (5 bases). The CDR3 runs 19 residues. V was trimmed by 2 bases and J by 0 bases, leaving 22 bases between them. The germline V gene has CDR1 SGHTA and CDR2 FQGTGA. DNA of the CDR3: TGTGCCAGCAGCTTATCCGGGGGGTCAGGAGTGCAGATGAACACTGAAGCTTTCTTT. Translating gives CASSLSGGSGVQMNTEAFF.

This clone has a single count. This chain connects TRBV5-1 to TRBJ2-1; 9 nucleotides align to TRBD2. Germline-derived CDR1 and CDR2 are SGHRS and YFSETQ. Trimming cost V 4 bases and J 8 bases; bases outside gene matches: 13. This CDR3 comprises 16 residues. CDR3: CASSPEAGGLFDEQFF. CDR3 DNA: TGCGCCAGCAGCCCCGAGGCGGGGGGGCTCTTCGATGAGCAGTTCTTC.

The rearrangement joins TRBV5-6 to TRBJ2-7; unclear D gene. The V end lost 4 bases, the J end lost 0 bases, and 14 bases lay between the germline ends. Germline values: CDR1 SGHDT, CDR2 YYEEEE. The CDR3 totals 15 residues. The CDR3 loop is CASSPLSRSSYEQYF. DNA for the CDR3: TGTGCCAGCAGCCCTTTGAGTAGGAGCTCCTACGAGCAGTACTTC.

The rearrangement uses TRBV19 and TRBJ1-5, with D perhaps TRBD1 (5 bases). The ends were cut back, 6 bases at V and 0 bases at J, with 12 bases in the middle. The germline gives CDR1 LNHDA, CDR2 SQIVND (reference sequence). The CDR3 has 15 amino acids. The chain's CDR3 is CASRTALDSNQPQHF. Here the CDR3 DNA reads TGTGCCAGTAGGACAGCATTGGATAGCAATCAGCCCCAGCATTTT.

The chain employs TRBV6-5 and TRBJ1-2; D uncertain. Between the trimmed V and J ends, which lost 6 bases and 3 bases, there was a span of 8 bases. The CDR3 length is 12 residues. Per germline, CDR1 MNHEY and CDR2 SVGAGI. CDR3 DNA sequence: TGTGCCAGCAGCCTGAGATACTATGGCTACACCTTC. Protein sequence: CASSLRYYGYTF.

The chain joins TRBV5-1 to TRBJ2-5; TRBD1 agrees at 9 bases. The CDR3 has 15 amino acids. The J segment lost 2 bases and the V segment lost 4 bases, leaving 6 bases of the junction unmatched. In germline, CDR1 is SGHRS, CDR2 YFSETQ. The CDR3: CASSRTGATQETQYF. The CDR3 coding sequence is TGCGCCAGCAGCAGGACAGGGGCCACACAAGAGACCCAGTACTTC. The full variable domain, in which reference TRBV5-1 and TRBJ2-5 provide the parts outside the CDR3, is KAGVTQTPRYLIKTRGQQVTLSCSPISGHRSVSWYQQTPGQGLQFLFEYFSETQRNKGNFPGRFSGRQFSNSRSEMNVSTLELGDSALYLCASSRTGATQETQYFGPGTRLLVL.

The V gene is TRBV5-1, the J gene TRBJ1-1; 11 bases map to TRBD1. CDR1 is SGHRS, CDR2 YFSETQ, per germline. This CDR3 has 14 amino acids. J gave up 4 bases and V 3 bases, and 2 bases lay outside the gene matches. CDR3: CASSSGTGGTEAFF. DNA of the CDR3: TGCGCCAGCAGCTCCGGGACAGGGGGCACTGAAGCTTTCTTT. The full variable domain, rest sourced from reference TRBV5-1 and TRBJ1-1, is KAGVTQTPRYLIKTRGQQVTLSCSPISGHRSVSWYQQTPGQGLQFLFEYFSETQRNKGNFPGRFSGRQFSNSRSEMNVSTLELGDSALYLCASSSGTGGTEAFFGQGTRLTVV.

This rearrangement joins TRBV11-1 to TRBJ2-7; perhaps TRBD1 as D (5 bases). CDR3 length equals 14 residues. V dropped 2 bases and J dropped 0 bases, with 8 bases sitting between them. Germline lookup yields CDR1 SGHAT and CDR2 FQDESV (reference sequence). The CDR3 DNA sequence: TGTGCCAGCAGCTTACAACAGGCCTCCTACGAGCAGTACTTC. The encoded protein is CASSLQQASYEQYF.

This chain links TRBV28 with TRBJ1-1, with unresolved D. The CDR3 loop spans 12 amino acids. Trimming removed 7 bases at V and 1 base at J, with 7 bases between. The V gene's germline CDR1 is MDHEN and CDR2 SYDVKM. In DNA, the CDR3 is TGTGCCAGCATAGCAGCGAACACTGAAGCTTTCTTT. Translating gives CASIAANTEAFF.

The chain employs TRBV3-1 (or the pseudogene TRBV3-2) and TRBJ2-1; 14 bases map to TRBD2. The length of the CDR3 is 18 residues. The junction had 10 bases not matched to a gene; V was cut back by 0 bases and J by 9 bases. Germline lookup yields CDR1 LGHDT and CDR2 YNNKEL (reference sequence). CDR3 amino acids: CASSQDRLAGGPQGEQFF. The CDR3 bases are TGTGCCAGCAGCCAAGATAGACTAGCGGGGGGGCCTCAGGGTGAGCAGTTCTTC.

This chain joins TRBV7-9 and TRBJ1-1; D unresolved. Germline lookup yields CDR1 SEHNR and CDR2 FQNEAQ (reference sequence). The CDR3 consists of 14 residues. V was shortened by 4 bases and J by 4 bases, with 13 bases between the two germline ends. The CDR3 coding sequence is TGTGCCAGCAGCTCTATTCCCGCACCCACTGAAGCTTTCTTT. Amino acid sequence: CASSSIPAPTEAFF.

The rearrangement joins TRBV21-1 to TRBJ2-3; the table calls TRBD1, which could not be checked here. TRBV21-1 is assigned pseudogene status. The CDR3 runs 14 residues. As DNA, the CDR3 is TGTGCCAGCAGCTCCCGTCCCAGGGGAGATACGCAGTATTTT. This translates into CASSSRPRGDTQYF.

CDR3 coding DNA: TGTGCCAGTAGTTCTTACTCGGGGGGGACCTACAATGAGCAGTTCTTC. It yields the protein CASSSYSGGTYNEQFF. The chain couples TRBV19 to TRBJ2-1; 8 bases map to TRBD2. Germline lookup yields CDR1 LNHDA and CDR2 SQIVND (reference sequence). With 5 bases clipped from V and 2 bases from J, the junction kept 8 bases outside the gene matches. The CDR3 spans 16 residues.

Turning to this clone: The DNA is omitted, as the CDR3 cannot be located on it reliably, and the CDR3 follows TCRdb's listing. The J gene is TRBJ2-5, the V gene TRBV12-2; the DNA was not used to check the table's D call, TRBD1. TRBV12-2 is reported as a pseudogene. Ends included, the CDR3 has 13 residues. The CDR3 is CARWGQGAFAQYF.

The J gene is TRBJ2-1, the V gene TRBV13; 8 bases line up with TRBD2. The V segment lost 5 bases and the J segment 2 bases; nucleotides outside the gene matches: 8. This CDR3 is built from 16 residues. CDR1 is PRHDT and CDR2 is FYEKMQ in the germline V gene (reference sequence). The CDR3 protein is CASSPRGSGAYNEQFF. The CDR3 DNA sequence: TGTGCCAGCAGCCCCAGGGGTAGCGGGGCCTACAATGAGCAGTTCTTC. The entire variable domain, with the rest obtained from reference TRBV13 and TRBJ2-1, is as follows: AAGVIQSPRHLIKEKRETATLKCYPIPRHDTVYWYQQGPGQDPQFLISFYEKMQSDKGSIPDRFSAQQFSDYHSELNMSSLELGDSALYFCASSPRGSGAYNEQFFGPGTRLTVL.